The rows below give T cell receptor beta chains drawn from one sample of a study of blood T cell repertoires in COVID-19. Only in-frame clones appear in the TCRdb table, and some are missing; sequencing was by immunoSEQ multiplex PCR. The sample holds more than 200,000 clones, around 86% seen once. The material sequenced was peripheral blood. The source of these receptors is a woman in her fifties or sixties with COVID-19, enrolled during active disease. CDR3s include the opening cysteine and the closing phenylalanine or tryptophan. Fields, in order: D gene, clone size, J gene, V gene, CDR3 DNA, CDR3 protein. D genes are given only for firm matches. A row's size may be missing; if present it is once, few, many or a size class.

D gene: .
clone size: .
J gene: TRBJ1-1
V gene: TRBV9
CDR3 DNA: TGTGCCAGCACTCGAGGGTCCGGCAAAACTGAAGCTTTCTTT
CDR3 protein: CASTRGSGKTEAFF

D gene: .
clone size: .
J gene: TRBJ1-3
V gene: TRBV29-1
CDR3 DNA: TGCAGCGTTGAATTTCAGGCTGGAAACACCATATATTTT
CDR3 protein: CSVEFQAGNTIYF

D gene: .
clone size: .
J gene: TRBJ1-1
V gene: TRBV6-5
CDR3 DNA: TGTGCCAGCAGTTCCACTTTAGGGGGTCTAACCCTAGCTTTCTTT
CDR3 protein: CASSSTLGGLTLAFF

D gene: TRBD2
clone size: .
J gene: TRBJ2-1
V gene: TRBV11-2
CDR3 DNA: TGTGCCAGCAGCCGGACTAGCGGGATCGATGAGCAGTTCTTC
CDR3 protein: CASSRTSGIDEQFF

D gene: TRBD1
clone size: .
J gene: TRBJ1-4
V gene: TRBV4-3
CDR3 DNA: TGCGCCAGCAGCCATGACAGGGCCGACGAAAAACTGTTTTTT
CDR3 protein: CASSHDRADEKLFF

D gene: .
clone size: .
J gene: TRBJ2-7
V gene: TRBV5-4
CDR3 DNA: TGTGCCAGCAGCTTGGGGTCGGGTTACTCCTACGAGCAGTACTTC
CDR3 protein: CASSLGSGYSYEQYF

D gene: .
clone size: .
J gene: TRBJ1-2
V gene: TRBV14
CDR3 DNA: TGTGCCAGCAGCCAAATCGACAGCTATGGCTACACCTTC
CDR3 protein: CASSQIDSYGYTF

D gene: .
clone size: few
J gene: TRBJ1-1
V gene: TRBV6-2/TRBV6-3
CDR3 DNA: TGTGCCAGCAGTTTGGCCCGCATGAACACTGAAGCTTTCTTT
CDR3 protein: CASSLARMNTEAFF

D gene: .
clone size: .
J gene: TRBJ2-1
V gene: TRBV11-3
CDR3 DNA: TGTGCCAGCAGCTTACTCCCGGGTCGTTACAATGAGCAGTTCTTC
CDR3 protein: CASSLLPGRYNEQFF

D gene: .
clone size: .
J gene: TRBJ1-3
V gene: TRBV7-2
CDR3 DNA: TGTGCCAGCAGCATCCTTGACACAAGCTCTGGAAACACCATATATTTT
CDR3 protein: CASSILDTSSGNTIYF

D gene: TRBD2
clone size: .
J gene: TRBJ2-3
V gene: TRBV3-1/TRBV3-2
CDR3 DNA: TGTGCCAGCAGCTTCCTGACGGACTCCCGGACTAGCGGGCGCGATACGCAGTATTTT
CDR3 protein: CASSFLTDSRTSGRDTQYF

D gene: TRBD1
clone size: .
J gene: TRBJ2-4
V gene: TRBV10-1
CDR3 DNA: TGCGCCAGCAGTGAGTCGGGACAGAAAAACATTCAGTACTTC
CDR3 protein: CASSESGQKNIQYF

D gene: .
clone size: .
J gene: TRBJ1-6
V gene: TRBV28
CDR3 DNA: TGTGCCAGCAGTGAACCCACAGGGAGCTCCTATAATTCACCCCTCCACTTT
CDR3 protein: CASSEPTGSSYNSPLHF

D gene: TRBD1
clone size: .
J gene: TRBJ2-4
V gene: TRBV5-5
CDR3 DNA: TGTGCCAGCAGCTTGCTAACAACCACAGGGGCCCTAGCCAAAAACATTCAGTACTTC
CDR3 protein: CASSLLTTTGALAKNIQYF

D gene: .
clone size: .
J gene: TRBJ1-1
V gene: TRBV3-1/TRBV3-2
CDR3 DNA: TGTGCCAGCAGTAGGGGCTACACTGAAGCTTTCTTT
CDR3 protein: CASSRGYTEAFF

D gene: .
clone size: .
J gene: TRBJ2-5
V gene: TRBV4-2
CDR3 DNA: TGTGCCAGCAGCCAAGATGGCAGACAAGAGACCCAGTACTTC
CDR3 protein: CASSQDGRQETQYF

D gene: TRBD1
clone size: .
J gene: TRBJ2-3
V gene: TRBV5-1
CDR3 DNA: TGCGCCAGCACCCTAGGGACAGGGTTTACAGATACGCAGTATTTT
CDR3 protein: CASTLGTGFTDTQYF

D gene: .
clone size: few
J gene: TRBJ2-2
V gene: TRBV6-2/TRBV6-3
CDR3 DNA: TGTGCCAGCAGTTACCGACCAGGGAACACCGGGGAGCTGTTTTTT
CDR3 protein: CASSYRPGNTGELFF

D gene: .
clone size: .
J gene: TRBJ1-2
V gene: TRBV6-5
CDR3 DNA: TGTGCCAGCACCGTGTCGGGGGTCGTCTATGGCTACACCTTC
CDR3 protein: CASTVSGVVYGYTF

D gene: .
clone size: .
J gene: TRBJ2-3
V gene: TRBV11-1
CDR3 DNA: TGTGCCAGCAGCTTTGAAGGAAACAGGCCATATACGCAGTATTTT
CDR3 protein: CASSFEGNRPYTQYF

D gene: .
clone size: .
J gene: TRBJ2-3
V gene: TRBV30
CDR3 DNA: TGTGCCTGGAGCCCGGAGGCAGTAGATACGCAGTATTTT
CDR3 protein: CAWSPEAVDTQYF

D gene: .
clone size: .
J gene: TRBJ2-2
V gene: TRBV9
CDR3 DNA: TGTGCCAGCAGCGTAGACGACTACTCCCACCAGGAGCTGTTTTTT
CDR3 protein: CASSVDDYSHQELFF

D gene: .
clone size: once
J gene: TRBJ2-5
V gene: TRBV7-7
CDR3 DNA: TGTGCCAGCAGCCATAGGGCAGGGGCGCAGCAGACCCAGTACTTC
CDR3 protein: CASSHRAGAQQTQYF

D gene: TRBD2
clone size: .
J gene: TRBJ2-7
V gene: TRBV18
CDR3 DNA: TGTGCCAGCTCAATCTCGGGACTAGCCTCCTACGAGCAGTACTTC
CDR3 protein: CASSISGLASYEQYF

D gene: TRBD1
clone size: once
J gene: TRBJ2-2
V gene: TRBV5-1
CDR3 DNA: TGCGCCAGCACGACCGGGACAGGGTTGGTCGGGGAGCTGTTTTTT
CDR3 protein: CASTTGTGLVGELFF

D gene: .
clone size: .
J gene: TRBJ2-1
V gene: TRBV6-5
CDR3 DNA: TGTGCCAGCAGCGTGGGTAGCAGGGCCTACAATGAGCAGTTCTTC
CDR3 protein: CASSVGSRAYNEQFF

D gene: .
clone size: .
J gene: TRBJ1-1
V gene: TRBV11-3
CDR3 DNA: TGTGCCAGCAGCTTAGATGTGAGCGCTGAAGCTTTCTTT
CDR3 protein: CASSLDVSAEAFF

D gene: .
clone size: .
J gene: TRBJ2-1
V gene: TRBV27
CDR3 DNA: TGTGCCAGCACCGGCAGGCTGTACAATGAGCAGTTCTTC
CDR3 protein: CASTGRLYNEQFF

D gene: TRBD1
clone size: .
J gene: TRBJ1-3
V gene: TRBV5-1
CDR3 DNA: TGCGCCAGCAGCCGGGACAGCTCTGGAAACACCATATATTTT
CDR3 protein: CASSRDSSGNTIYF

D gene: .
clone size: .
J gene: TRBJ2-2
V gene: TRBV23-1
CDR3 DNA: TGCGCCAGCAGTCAATCAACGCCAAGGGGCAGAATTAAAAACACCGGGGAGCTGTTTTTT
CDR3 protein: CASSQSTPRGRIKNTGELFF

D gene: TRBD1
clone size: .
J gene: TRBJ2-3
V gene: TRBV5-1
CDR3 DNA: TGCGCCAGCAGCTTGGCCCAGGGGGCTGGGGATACGCAGTATTTT
CDR3 protein: CASSLAQGAGDTQYF

D gene: .
clone size: .
J gene: TRBJ1-5
V gene: TRBV3-1/TRBV3-2
CDR3 DNA: TGTGCCAGCAGCCGGGGCCATAGCAATCAGCCCCAGCATTTT
CDR3 protein: CASSRGHSNQPQHF

D gene: .
clone size: .
J gene: TRBJ2-7
V gene: TRBV5-4
CDR3 DNA: TGTGCCAGCAGCCCGGACAACTCCTACGAGCAGTACTTC
CDR3 protein: CASSPDNSYEQYF

D gene: .
clone size: .
J gene: TRBJ2-7
V gene: TRBV28
CDR3 DNA: TGTGCCAGCAGTTTCTCGGGAACCTACGAGCAGTACTTC
CDR3 protein: CASSFSGTYEQYF

D gene: .
clone size: .
J gene: TRBJ1-3
V gene: TRBV3-1/TRBV3-2
CDR3 DNA: TGTGCCAGCAGCCAAGCAGGGTTAGGAAACACCATATATTTT
CDR3 protein: CASSQAGLGNTIYF

D gene: TRBD2
clone size: .
J gene: TRBJ2-1
V gene: TRBV11-2
CDR3 DNA: TGTGCCAGCAGCTTAGAAAGACTAGCGGGAGGGATAGGTGAGCAGTTCTTC
CDR3 protein: CASSLERLAGGIGEQFF

D gene: .
clone size: .
J gene: TRBJ2-6
V gene: TRBV19
CDR3 DNA: TGTGCCAGTAGTCCACGAGAATACTCTGGGGCCAACGTCCTGACTTTC
CDR3 protein: CASSPREYSGANVLTF

D gene: TRBD2
clone size: .
J gene: TRBJ2-3
V gene: TRBV29-1
CDR3 DNA: TGCAGCGTTGACGACAGGCGGGGGGTCACAGATACGCAGTATTTT
CDR3 protein: CSVDDRRGVTDTQYF

D gene: TRBD2
clone size: once
J gene: TRBJ2-7
V gene: TRBV4-2
CDR3 DNA: TGTGCCAGCAGCCAAGATTTCGGGGTGGGCGGGAGATTAGTTTTC
CDR3 protein: CASSQDFGVGGRLVF

D gene: .
clone size: .
J gene: TRBJ2-1
V gene: TRBV5-1
CDR3 DNA: TGCGCCAGCAGCTTGGAAGGCGTGGGAGAGTTCTTC
CDR3 protein: CASSLEGVGEFF

D gene: .
clone size: once
J gene: TRBJ1-6
V gene: TRBV30
CDR3 DNA: TGTGCCTGGAGTGTTGTGGGGGCGGCTTCACCCCTCCACTTT
CDR3 protein: CAWSVVGAASPLHF

D gene: TRBD2
clone size: .
J gene: TRBJ2-7
V gene: TRBV28
CDR3 DNA: TGTGCCAGCAGCCGCGGGACTAGCGGGACCAGGGGGGAGCAGTACTTC
CDR3 protein: CASSRGTSGTRGEQYF

D gene: TRBD1
clone size: .
J gene: TRBJ2-5
V gene: TRBV10-3
CDR3 DNA: TGTGCCATCAGTGCGACTGGACAGGGGTATCTAGAGACCCAGTACTTC
CDR3 protein: CAISATGQGYLETQYF

D gene: TRBD2
clone size: once
J gene: TRBJ2-7
V gene: TRBV9
CDR3 DNA: TGTGCCAGCAGCGATGCGGGACTAGCGGGCGCCGAGCAGTACTTC
CDR3 protein: CASSDAGLAGAEQYF

D gene: TRBD1
clone size: .
J gene: TRBJ1-3
V gene: TRBV7-3
CDR3 DNA: TGTGCCAGCAGCCCCCTCCCTCGGGGACAGGGAGTCCCACCCGGAAACACCATATATTTT
CDR3 protein: CASSPLPRGQGVPPGNTIYF

D gene: TRBD1
clone size: .
J gene: TRBJ2-1
V gene: TRBV28
CDR3 DNA: TGTGCCAGCAGGGGACAGGCCTCCTACAATGAGCAGTTCTTC
CDR3 protein: CASRGQASYNEQFF